Given below is one T cell receptor (beta chain) in context. A single heparinised draw of approximately 110 mL on average was taken per donor. Reverse transcribing all isolated RNA meant expressed TCRB transcripts were sequenced. Sequencing used immunoSEQ multiplex PCR; TCRdb keeps in-frame clones, though not all of them. Seen here are 350,000 to 450,000 clones, roughly 15% observed once, and the top ten hold roughly 0.019%. The data stem from a study of beta chain features in type 1 diabetes. V gave up 3 bases and J gave up 5 bases, with 10 bases separating them. The CDR3 spans 13 residues. Per germline, CDR1 KGHSH and CDR2 LQKENI.

The sample comprised naive CD4+ T cells from blood. The sequence was obtained from a woman under 30 in good health. The chain uses TRBV18 and TRBJ1-1; D is ambiguous. The CDR3 DNA reads as TGTGCCAGCTCACCGGTAACCGGGACTGAAGCTTTCTTT. Residues: CASSPVTGTEAFF.